This TCR beta chain was retrieved from a study of early T cells in non-severe SARS-CoV-2 infection. Study overall: The chains were unpaired, and the sequenced material was bulk RNA from unsorted whole blood. General study results and limits: VDJdb-based annotation leaned toward anti-spike CD8 responses and missed private and CD4 specificities.

Of note for this clonotype: Its cognate antigen is unknown.

This CDR3 is built from 12 residues. The germline V and J ends were trimmed by 5 bases and 6 bases, with 10 bases remaining between them. Germline V gene sequence: CDR1 WNHNN, CDR2 SYGVQD (reference sequence). Unique molecular identifiers were attached to individual cDNA molecules. TCRdb re-derived calls from the 5' RACE reads in MiXCR, one entry per CDR3 protein. Of tens of thousands of distinct CDR3 sequences in the sample, around 5% were seen once. The origin of this receptor is an adult who was a healthcare worker with PCR-confirmed SARS-CoV-2 infection or an uninfected control (not recorded which). This rearrangement joins TRBV10-1 to TRBJ1-2; D remains unclear. Material for sequencing was whole blood. The CDR3 DNA follows: TGCGCCAGCAGTACCGGACTGGATGGCTACACCTTC. Its translation is CASSTGLDGYTF.